What follows are 18 T cell receptor beta chains derived from one specimen sequenced in a study of cytomegalovirus exposure and HLA in healthy donors (dated by TCRdb to about 2017). The library was produced with the immunoSEQ multiplex PCR assay. For the multiplex PCR, a mixture combining 60 forward primers for TCR Vbeta segments and 13 reverse primers for TCR Jbeta segments was used. TCRdb obtained this table from immuneACCESS and retained in-frame rearrangements with V and J assigned. These tables miss some clones; where compared with another copy, unresolved V genes account for less than half of the shortfall, and the remainder is unexplained. The sample's table covers over 75,000 clones. The top ten clonotypes cover approximately 5.7% of the sample. The sample consisted of PBMCs. The receptors derive from a girl between 5 and 17 years old in good health and CMV-seropositive.

This rearrangement joins TRBV15 to TRBJ2-3; D gene ambiguous. CDR3 length: 15 amino acids. Trimming removed 1 base at V and 0 bases at J, with 8 bases between. Germline loops: CDR1 LNHNV, CDR2 YYDKDF (reference sequence). The CDR3 loop is CATSRGVTSTDTQYF. The DNA of the CDR3 is TGTGCCACCAGCAGAGGAGTAACTAGCACAGATACGCAGTATTTT.

The rearrangement joins TRBV4-2 to TRBJ1-5; 8 bases match TRBD1. V shed 1 base and J 4 bases; nucleotides not matched to a gene: 15. CDR3 length: 19 residues. Germline V gene sequence: CDR1 LGHNA, CDR2 YNFKEQ. The CDR3 nucleotides read TGTGCCAGCAGCCAAGGGCCTATCGGGACAGGTCGAAGTAATCAGCCCCAGCATTTT. Its protein product is CASSQGPIGTGRSNQPQHF.

The chain employs TRBV6-1 and TRBJ2-7, with 11 bases matching TRBD1. Unmatched junction bases numbered 2, after V lost 8 bases and J lost 2 bases. This CDR3 spans 13 amino acids. In germline, CDR1 is MNHNS, CDR2 SASEGT. CDR3: CASGTGGPYEQYV. CDR3 nucleotide sequence: TGTGCCAGCGGGACAGGGGGTCCCTACGAGCAGTACGTC.

The rearrangement links TRBV4-1 to TRBJ1-2; no clear D. Looked up from germline, CDR1 is MGHRA and CDR2 is YSYEKL. The CDR3 totals 15 residues. Trimming removed 1 base from V and 4 bases from J, with 13 bases in between. CDR3 in DNA: TGCGCCAGCAGCCAAGCGCAGGAGGGCGTCTATGGCTACACCTTC. This gives the protein CASSQAQEGVYGYTF.

The V call is TRBV18, the J call TRBJ2-5; D is unresolved. Deletions cut 6 bases from V and 7 bases from J, with 9 bases between. The CDR3 has 11 residues. CDR1 is KGHSH, CDR2 LQKENI, per germline. CDR3 DNA sequence: TGTGCCAGCTCCCCCGATAGGACCCAGTACTTC. Its protein is CASSPDRTQYF.

The chain employs TRBV7-9 and TRBJ1-1; no clear D. There are 13 residues in the CDR3. Germline V lookup: CDR1 SEHNR, CDR2 FQNEAQ (reference sequence). Between the trimmed V and J ends, which lost 2 bases and 1 base, there was a span of 5 bases. As DNA, the CDR3 is TGTGCCAGCAGCTTACGCGGGAACACTGAAGCTTTCTTT. This codes for CASSLRGNTEAFF.

The rearrangement links TRBV4-1 to TRBJ1-1, with D tentatively TRBD1 (5 bases). The ends were cut back, 6 bases at V and 3 bases at J, with 8 bases in the middle. The CDR3 runs 12 residues. Germline V lookup: CDR1 MGHRA, CDR2 YSYEKL. The CDR3 sequence: CASRGGDTEAFF. In DNA, the CDR3 is TGCGCCAGCAGAGGAGGGGACACTGAAGCTTTCTTT.

The chain carries TRBV6-6 and TRBJ1-2; D might be TRBD1 (6 bases). This CDR3 contains 13 residues. Germline lookup yields CDR1 MNHNY and CDR2 SVGAGI (reference sequence). V lost 8 bases and J 4 bases, leaving 14 bases between the germline ends. As DNA, the CDR3 is TGTGCCAGCCTTAGTGAGGACAGCTATGGCTACACCTTC. The encoded protein is CASLSEDSYGYTF.

This chain connects TRBV25-1 to TRBJ1-6, with 7 bases matching TRBD1. Germline V CDR1 and CDR2: MGHDK, SYGVNS. This CDR3 region has 13 residues. V shed 7 bases, J shed 7 bases, and the junction held 4 bases outside the gene matches. CDR3 coding DNA: TGTGCCAGCACACAGGGGCGGAATTCACCCCTCCACTTT. Amino acid sequence: CASTQGRNSPLHF. Full variable domain (remainder filled in from reference TRBV25-1 and TRBJ1-6): EADIYQTPRYLVIGTGKKITLECSQTMGHDKMYWYQQDPGMELHLIHYSYGVNSTEKGDLSSESTVSRIRTEHFPLTLESARPSHTSQYLCASTQGRNSPLHFGNGTRLTVT.

This chain connects TRBV6-1 to TRBJ2-1; D possibly corresponds to TRBD1 (7 bases). Germline CDR1 reads MNHNS; CDR2 reads SASEGT. Trimming took 10 bases from V and 5 from J, leaving 18 bases between them. The CDR3 contains 14 residues. CDR3 sequence: CATKWGDSNNEQFF. The CDR3, as DNA: TGTGCCACCAAATGGGGGGACAGCAACAATGAGCAGTTCTTC.

The chain joins TRBV9 to TRBJ2-2, with TRBD1 identical over 9 bases. V dropped 0 bases and J dropped 6; count of bases not matched to a gene: 3. CDR3 size: 15 residues. Per the germline V gene, CDR1 is SGDLS and CDR2 is YYNGEE. DNA for the CDR3: TGTGCCAGCAGCGTAGATCGGGACAGGGCCGGGGAGCTGTTTTTT. Translation: CASSVDRDRAGELFF. Based on the CDR3 plus reference TRBV9 and TRBJ2-2, the full variable domain is DSGVTQTPKHLITATGQRVTLRCSPRSGDLSVYWYQQSLDQGLQFLIQYYNGEERAKGNILERFSAQQFPDLHSELNLSSLELGDSALYFCASSVDRDRAGELFFGEGSRLTVL.

This chain joins TRBV18 and TRBJ2-7, with a possible D match to TRBD1 (7 bases). The V end was cut by 2 bases, the J end by 3 bases, with 20 bases between. The CDR3 is 17 residues long. Germline lookup yields CDR1 KGHSH and CDR2 LQKENI. In nucleotides, the CDR3 is TGTGCCAGCTCACCAAGGGGTGGAGGGGGCGTAATCTACGAGCAGTACGTC. It is translated as CASSPRGGGGVIYEQYV.

V and J are TRBV4-3 and TRBJ1-2; TRBD1 matches 8 bases. Trimming at V came to 5 bases and at J to 6 bases, leaving 8 bases not matched to a gene. Germline V lookup: CDR1 LGHNA, CDR2 YSLEER. The CDR3 consists of 14 residues. Here the CDR3 reads CASSYTNRGNGYTF. The CDR3 DNA reads as TGCGCCAGCAGCTACACCAACAGGGGGAATGGCTACACCTTC.

The rearrangement uses TRBV7-4 and TRBJ1-6; D unclear. Trimming cost V 8 bases and J 10 bases, with 15 bases left between them. The V gene's germline CDR1 is SGHVT and CDR2 SQSDAQ. The CDR3 is made up of 13 amino acids. CDR3 nucleotides: TGTGCCAGCGTTGGGATCCAGCGGTCACCCCTCCACTTT. Residues: CASVGIQRSPLHF.

The chain recombines TRBV9 with TRBJ2-7; D perhaps matches TRBD2 (6 bases). Germline CDR1 is SGDLS and CDR2 is YYNGEE. V was cut by 4 bases and J by 4 bases, with 12 bases left in between. There are 13 residues in the CDR3. The CDR3 loop is CASSPTGDYEQYF. Here the CDR3 DNA reads TGTGCCAGCAGCCCAACGGGGGATTACGAGCAGTACTTC.

CDR3 coding DNA: TGTGCCAGCAGCTTAACGGGACAGGGCCTCACTGGCTACACCTTC. Encoded protein: CASSLTGQGLTGYTF. This chain connects TRBV7-3 to TRBJ1-2, with 9 bases lining up with TRBD1. Germline-derived CDR1 and CDR2 are SGHTA and FQGTGA. J gave up 7 bases and V 0 bases, and 6 bases lay outside the gene matches. The CDR3 covers 15 residues.

The gene calls are TRBV19 and TRBJ1-5; D possibly corresponds to TRBD1 (6 bases). The germline V gene has CDR1 LNHDA and CDR2 SQIVND (reference sequence). The CDR3 consists of 15 residues. Trimming shortened V by 0 bases and J by 3 bases, and 9 bases separated the two germline ends. CDR3 nucleotide sequence: TGTGCCAGTAGTATAGATGGGGGCGTCAATCAGCCCCAGCATTTT. It encodes CASSIDGGVNQPQHF. The variable domain in full, completed from reference TRBV19 and TRBJ1-5, reads DGGITQSPKYLFRKEGQNVTLSCEQNLNHDAMYWYRQDPGQGLRLIYYSQIVNDFQKGDIAEGYSVSREKKESFPLTVTSAQKNPTAFYLCASSIDGGVNQPQHFGDGTRLSIL.

This chain links TRBV5-1 with TRBJ1-4, with TRBD1 matching 7 bases. From germline, CDR1 is SGHRS and CDR2 YFSETQ. V gave up 1 base and J gave up 8 bases; unmatched junction bases: 8. This CDR3 contains 15 residues. CDR3 loop: CASSLLQGKEEKLFF. CDR3 DNA sequence: TGCGCCAGCAGCTTGTTACAGGGGAAAGAAGAAAAACTGTTTTTT.